This T cell receptor (beta chain) was profiled in a study of T cells in Graves' hyperthyroidism and ophthalmopathy. General study findings and limits: Blood samples included most of the expanded thyroid clonotypes exceeding 0.001.

Diagnostic assessment was based on clinical symptoms, serum thyroxine and TRAb, thyroid ultrasound and orbital computed tomography. RNA transcripts yielded amplified TCR beta CDR3 regions. First-round RT-PCR with HTBI primers amplified the TCR CDR3 region. TCRdb recomputed calls from the multiplex PCR reads with MiXCR, one row per CDR3 protein. The sample shows approximately 500,000 distinct CDR3 sequences, around 46% of them seen only once. The CDR3 has 17 amino acids. Germline lookup yields CDR1 KGHDR and CDR2 SFDVKD. V was trimmed by 1 base and J by 2 bases, leaving 16 bases between them. A remark on this clonotype: Its matching antigen is unknown.

The sequence was obtained from a woman aged 18-29 years with Graves' hyperthyroidism. The chain links TRBV24-1 to TRBJ2-5; a weak D match, TRBD2 (6 bases). Material: peripheral blood or thyroid tissue (not recorded which). In DNA form, the CDR3 reads TGTGCCACCAGTGATTTCGGCGCTTCGGGAGTTCAAGAGACCCAGTACTTC. This encodes CATSDFGASGVQETQYF.